The clone carrying this T cell receptor (beta chain) occurred once. Using immunoSEQ multiplex PCR, the repertoire was profiled, and TCRdb retains in-frame clones only, with some absent. The sample lists approximately 10,000 clones; about two thirds were seen once. This entry is derived from a study of T cells after somatic rescue of genetic block. V lost 7 bases to trimming and J lost 1 base, with 16 bases between them. Germline lookup yields CDR1 LNHDA and CDR2 SQIVND (reference sequence). The CDR3 has 15 residues. J is TRBJ1-1 and V is TRBV19; tentatively, D is TRBD1 (6 bases). The sample was peripheral blood mononuclear cells (PBMCs). This TCR derives from a boy aged 10-17 years. CDR3 amino acids: CASTPRGAQNTEAFF. For the CDR3, the DNA is TGTGCCAGTACCCCTCGGGGGGCCCAGAACACTGAAGCTTTCTTT.